This is a list of T cell receptor beta chains from one sample in a study of blood T cell repertoires in COVID-19. Clones were sequenced by immunoSEQ multiplex PCR, and TCRdb holds only the in-frame ones, with some missing. Of fewer than 350,000 clones listed, approximately 86% are singletons. The specimen sequenced was peripheral blood. These receptors were taken from a woman in her 30s who had recovered from COVID-19. CDR3s leave out the opening cysteine and the closing phenylalanine or tryptophan. D genes are given only for firm matches.

>TRBD1|TRBV7-2
ASSSGTGILNTEAF
>TRBD1|TRBV6-1
ASSTQDRVNTEAF
>-|TRBV12-3/TRBV12-4
ASRFAATDTQY
>-|TRBV5-6
ASSFPGHHMNTEAF
>-|TRBV5-1
ASSLEGGTEAF
>-|TRBV7-9
ASSLETSSSYEQY
>-|TRBV2
ASSRQWNTEAF
>-|TRBV6-5
ASSFGVRDTQY
>-|TRBV7-2
ASSPGPVAPYEQY
>TRBD2|TRBV27
ASSPGTTTYEQY
>TRBD1|TRBV28
ASTGTGRRYGYT
>-|TRBV5-1
ASSTTNYNEQF
>-|TRBV28
ASSLVGHKTGELF
>-|TRBV7-2
ASSSSIIGELF
>TRBD1|TRBV30
AWSRDRVNSPLH
>TRBD2|TRBV4-1
ASSQERTSGGKNSYEQY
>TRBD2|TRBV6-6
ASSSELAGDSYEQY
>-|TRBV10-2
ASSELEGYPFNTGELF
>-|TRBV30
AWSGAGINQPQH
>-|TRBV3-1/TRBV3-2
ASSPTRGSGGYT
>TRBD2|TRBV3-1/TRBV3-2
ASSQGGGNTDTQY
>-|TRBV6-7
ASSHSPTDTQY
>-|TRBV5-6
ASSLALQGSYEQY
>-|TRBV5-6
ASSPCYEQY